This TCR beta chain was recovered during a study of cytomegalovirus exposure and HLA in healthy donors. With V trimmed by 2 bases and J by 6 bases, 14 bases remained unmatched. The CDR3 loop spans 17 amino acids. Study-wide results and limits: Association of a missense DCLRE1C variant with TCR beta V- and J-gene trimming was reported in a later analysis. Reported results showed that the classifier diagnosed cytomegalovirus status with high specificity and sensitivity. Earlier results showed most TCR beta V segments being productive about 90% or about 30% of the time. The authors enumerated 150 to 200 TCR beta chains as linked to cytomegalovirus.

Primers: 60 Vbeta forward and 13 Jbeta reverse. Profiling relied on immunoSEQ multiplex PCR, and the TCRdb table lists in-frame clones only, not all of them. In the table there are around 150,000 clones, over 60% of which are singletons. For this clone: Its specificity is unknown.

The sample taken for sequencing was PBMCs. The chain links TRBV23-1 to TRBJ2-7; 9 bases are a match to TRBD1. TRBV23-1 qualifies as an ORF whose function is uncertain. This TCR was recovered from a woman between 45 and 60 years old in good health and CMV-seronegative. The CDR3 sequence: CASSQTIPGQGFGEQYF. As DNA, the CDR3 is TGCGCCAGCAGTCAAACCATTCCGGGACAGGGATTTGGCGAGCAGTACTTC.